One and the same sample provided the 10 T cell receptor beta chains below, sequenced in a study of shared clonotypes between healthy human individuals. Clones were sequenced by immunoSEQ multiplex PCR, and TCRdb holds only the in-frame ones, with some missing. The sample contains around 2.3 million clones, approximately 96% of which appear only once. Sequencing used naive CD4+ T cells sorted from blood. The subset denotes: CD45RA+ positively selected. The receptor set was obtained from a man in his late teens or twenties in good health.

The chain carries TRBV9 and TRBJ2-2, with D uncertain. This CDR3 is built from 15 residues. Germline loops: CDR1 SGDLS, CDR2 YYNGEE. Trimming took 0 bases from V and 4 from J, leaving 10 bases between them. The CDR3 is CASSVGSISTGELFF. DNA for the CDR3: TGTGCCAGCAGCGTAGGTAGCATAAGCACCGGGGAGCTGTTTTTT.

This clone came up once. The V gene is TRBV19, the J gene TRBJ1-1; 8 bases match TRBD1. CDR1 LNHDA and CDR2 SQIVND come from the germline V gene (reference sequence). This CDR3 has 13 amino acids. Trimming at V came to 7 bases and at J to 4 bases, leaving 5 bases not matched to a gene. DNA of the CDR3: TGTGCCAGTAACAGGGGGGTTAGCACTGAAGCTTTCTTT. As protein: CASNRGVSTEAFF. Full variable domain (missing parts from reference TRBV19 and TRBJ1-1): DGGITQSPKYLFRKEGQNVTLSCEQNLNHDAMYWYRQDPGQGLRLIYYSQIVNDFQKGDIAEGYSVSREKKESFPLTVTSAQKNPTAFYLCASNRGVSTEAFFGQGTRLTVV.

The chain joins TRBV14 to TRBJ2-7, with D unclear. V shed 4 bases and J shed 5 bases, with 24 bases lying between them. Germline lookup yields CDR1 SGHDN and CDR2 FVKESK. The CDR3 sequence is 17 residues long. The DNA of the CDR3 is TGTGCCAGCAGCCCAAGGGTGTCAGCATGGAGCCGGGACGAGCAGTACTTC. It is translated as CASSPRVSAWSRDEQYF.

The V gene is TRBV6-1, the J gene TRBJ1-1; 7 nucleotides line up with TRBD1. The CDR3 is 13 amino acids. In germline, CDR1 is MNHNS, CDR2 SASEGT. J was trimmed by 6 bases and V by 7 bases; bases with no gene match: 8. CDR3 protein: CASTGTASAEAFF. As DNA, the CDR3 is TGTGCCAGCACCGGGACAGCGAGTGCTGAAGCTTTCTTT.

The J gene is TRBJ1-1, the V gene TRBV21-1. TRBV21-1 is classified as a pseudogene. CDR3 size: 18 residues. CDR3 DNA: TGTGCCAGCAGCAAAGCTCAAAGGGCAGAGCCGCCCGACACTGAAGCTTTCTTT. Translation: CASSKAQRAEPPDTEAFF.

The DNA for the CDR3 is TGTGCCAGCAGCCAAGAAGGGACATTAACCTACGAGCAGTACTTC. This encodes CASSQEGTLTYEQYF. The chain carries TRBV14 and TRBJ2-7, with D maybe TRBD1 (6 bases). Trimming cost V 0 bases and J 2 bases, with 11 bases left between them. The germline gives CDR1 SGHDN, CDR2 FVKESK. The CDR3 runs to 15 residues. Combining the CDR3 with reference TRBV14 and TRBJ2-7 gives the whole variable domain EAGVTQFPSHSVIEKGQTVTLRCDPISGHDNLYWYRRVMGKEIKFLLHFVKESKQDESGMPNNRFLAERTGGTYSTLKVQPAELEDSGVYFCASSQEGTLTYEQYFGPGTRLTVT.

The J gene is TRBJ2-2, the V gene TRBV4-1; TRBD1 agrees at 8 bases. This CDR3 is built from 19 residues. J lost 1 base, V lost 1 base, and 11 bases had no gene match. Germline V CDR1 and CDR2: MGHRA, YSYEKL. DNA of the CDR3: TGCGCCAGCAGCCAAGGGGGGACGGACAGGGTGAAGAACACCGGGGAGCTGTTTTTT. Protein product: CASSQGGTDRVKNTGELFF.

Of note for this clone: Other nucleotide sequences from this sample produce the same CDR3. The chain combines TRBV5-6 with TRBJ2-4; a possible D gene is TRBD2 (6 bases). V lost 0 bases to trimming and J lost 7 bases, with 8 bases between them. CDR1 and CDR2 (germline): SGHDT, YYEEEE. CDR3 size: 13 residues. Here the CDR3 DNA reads TGTGCCAGCAGCTTGGACCGGGGGAACATTCAGTACTTC. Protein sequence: CASSLDRGNIQYF.

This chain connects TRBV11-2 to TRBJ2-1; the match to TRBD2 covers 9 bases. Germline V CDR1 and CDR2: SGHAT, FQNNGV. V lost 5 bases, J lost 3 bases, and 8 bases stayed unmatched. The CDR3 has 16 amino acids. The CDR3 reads CASSRSGGPLYNEQFF. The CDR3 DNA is TGTGCCAGCAGCCGTAGCGGGGGACCACTCTACAATGAGCAGTTCTTC.

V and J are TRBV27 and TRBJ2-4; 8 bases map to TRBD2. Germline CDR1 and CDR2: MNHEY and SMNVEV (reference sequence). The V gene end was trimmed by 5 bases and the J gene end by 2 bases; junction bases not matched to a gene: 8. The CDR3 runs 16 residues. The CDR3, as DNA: TGTGCCAGCAGTCGGGGGGGGCAGGGCCCCAAAAACATTCAGTACTTC. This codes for CASSRGGQGPKNIQYF.